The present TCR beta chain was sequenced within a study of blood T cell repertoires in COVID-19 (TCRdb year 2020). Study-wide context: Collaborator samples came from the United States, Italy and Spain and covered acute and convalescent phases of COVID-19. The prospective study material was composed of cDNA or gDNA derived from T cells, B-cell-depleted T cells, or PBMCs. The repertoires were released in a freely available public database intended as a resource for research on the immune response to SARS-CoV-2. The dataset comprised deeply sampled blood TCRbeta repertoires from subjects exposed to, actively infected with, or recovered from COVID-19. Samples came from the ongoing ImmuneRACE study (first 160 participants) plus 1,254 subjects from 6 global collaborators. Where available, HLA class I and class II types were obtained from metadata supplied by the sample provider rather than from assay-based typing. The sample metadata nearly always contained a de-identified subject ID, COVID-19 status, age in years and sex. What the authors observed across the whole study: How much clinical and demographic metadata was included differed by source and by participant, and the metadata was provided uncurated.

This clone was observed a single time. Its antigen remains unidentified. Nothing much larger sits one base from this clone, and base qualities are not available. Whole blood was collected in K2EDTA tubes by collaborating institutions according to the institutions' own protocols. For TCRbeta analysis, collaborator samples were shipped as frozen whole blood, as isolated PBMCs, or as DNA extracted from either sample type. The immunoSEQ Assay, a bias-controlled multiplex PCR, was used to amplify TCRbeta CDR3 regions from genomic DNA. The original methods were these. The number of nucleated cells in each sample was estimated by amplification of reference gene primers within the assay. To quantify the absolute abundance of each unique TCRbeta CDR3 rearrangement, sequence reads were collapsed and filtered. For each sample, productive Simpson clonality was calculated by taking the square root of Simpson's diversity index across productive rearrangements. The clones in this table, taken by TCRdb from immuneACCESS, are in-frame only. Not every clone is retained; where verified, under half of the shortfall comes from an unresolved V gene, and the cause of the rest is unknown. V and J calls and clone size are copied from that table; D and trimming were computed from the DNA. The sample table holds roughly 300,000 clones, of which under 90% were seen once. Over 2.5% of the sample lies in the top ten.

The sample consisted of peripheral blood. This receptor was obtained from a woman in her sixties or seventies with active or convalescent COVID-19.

The nucleotide sequence is given as TGCGCCAGCAAACGGGGGGTCAGTCAGCCCCAGCATTTT. Translation gives CASKRGVSQPQHF. The V and J segments used are TRBV10-2 and TRBJ1-5, with a weak D call of TRBD1 (5 bases match). Trimming costs V 7 bases and J 6 bases, and their ends lie 13 bases apart. The CDR3 numbers 13 residues from cysteine through phenylalanine. The entry retains the CDR3 DNA only, 39 bases that are in frame from base 1. CDR1 and CDR2 are read off the germline V gene as WSHSY and SAAADI.